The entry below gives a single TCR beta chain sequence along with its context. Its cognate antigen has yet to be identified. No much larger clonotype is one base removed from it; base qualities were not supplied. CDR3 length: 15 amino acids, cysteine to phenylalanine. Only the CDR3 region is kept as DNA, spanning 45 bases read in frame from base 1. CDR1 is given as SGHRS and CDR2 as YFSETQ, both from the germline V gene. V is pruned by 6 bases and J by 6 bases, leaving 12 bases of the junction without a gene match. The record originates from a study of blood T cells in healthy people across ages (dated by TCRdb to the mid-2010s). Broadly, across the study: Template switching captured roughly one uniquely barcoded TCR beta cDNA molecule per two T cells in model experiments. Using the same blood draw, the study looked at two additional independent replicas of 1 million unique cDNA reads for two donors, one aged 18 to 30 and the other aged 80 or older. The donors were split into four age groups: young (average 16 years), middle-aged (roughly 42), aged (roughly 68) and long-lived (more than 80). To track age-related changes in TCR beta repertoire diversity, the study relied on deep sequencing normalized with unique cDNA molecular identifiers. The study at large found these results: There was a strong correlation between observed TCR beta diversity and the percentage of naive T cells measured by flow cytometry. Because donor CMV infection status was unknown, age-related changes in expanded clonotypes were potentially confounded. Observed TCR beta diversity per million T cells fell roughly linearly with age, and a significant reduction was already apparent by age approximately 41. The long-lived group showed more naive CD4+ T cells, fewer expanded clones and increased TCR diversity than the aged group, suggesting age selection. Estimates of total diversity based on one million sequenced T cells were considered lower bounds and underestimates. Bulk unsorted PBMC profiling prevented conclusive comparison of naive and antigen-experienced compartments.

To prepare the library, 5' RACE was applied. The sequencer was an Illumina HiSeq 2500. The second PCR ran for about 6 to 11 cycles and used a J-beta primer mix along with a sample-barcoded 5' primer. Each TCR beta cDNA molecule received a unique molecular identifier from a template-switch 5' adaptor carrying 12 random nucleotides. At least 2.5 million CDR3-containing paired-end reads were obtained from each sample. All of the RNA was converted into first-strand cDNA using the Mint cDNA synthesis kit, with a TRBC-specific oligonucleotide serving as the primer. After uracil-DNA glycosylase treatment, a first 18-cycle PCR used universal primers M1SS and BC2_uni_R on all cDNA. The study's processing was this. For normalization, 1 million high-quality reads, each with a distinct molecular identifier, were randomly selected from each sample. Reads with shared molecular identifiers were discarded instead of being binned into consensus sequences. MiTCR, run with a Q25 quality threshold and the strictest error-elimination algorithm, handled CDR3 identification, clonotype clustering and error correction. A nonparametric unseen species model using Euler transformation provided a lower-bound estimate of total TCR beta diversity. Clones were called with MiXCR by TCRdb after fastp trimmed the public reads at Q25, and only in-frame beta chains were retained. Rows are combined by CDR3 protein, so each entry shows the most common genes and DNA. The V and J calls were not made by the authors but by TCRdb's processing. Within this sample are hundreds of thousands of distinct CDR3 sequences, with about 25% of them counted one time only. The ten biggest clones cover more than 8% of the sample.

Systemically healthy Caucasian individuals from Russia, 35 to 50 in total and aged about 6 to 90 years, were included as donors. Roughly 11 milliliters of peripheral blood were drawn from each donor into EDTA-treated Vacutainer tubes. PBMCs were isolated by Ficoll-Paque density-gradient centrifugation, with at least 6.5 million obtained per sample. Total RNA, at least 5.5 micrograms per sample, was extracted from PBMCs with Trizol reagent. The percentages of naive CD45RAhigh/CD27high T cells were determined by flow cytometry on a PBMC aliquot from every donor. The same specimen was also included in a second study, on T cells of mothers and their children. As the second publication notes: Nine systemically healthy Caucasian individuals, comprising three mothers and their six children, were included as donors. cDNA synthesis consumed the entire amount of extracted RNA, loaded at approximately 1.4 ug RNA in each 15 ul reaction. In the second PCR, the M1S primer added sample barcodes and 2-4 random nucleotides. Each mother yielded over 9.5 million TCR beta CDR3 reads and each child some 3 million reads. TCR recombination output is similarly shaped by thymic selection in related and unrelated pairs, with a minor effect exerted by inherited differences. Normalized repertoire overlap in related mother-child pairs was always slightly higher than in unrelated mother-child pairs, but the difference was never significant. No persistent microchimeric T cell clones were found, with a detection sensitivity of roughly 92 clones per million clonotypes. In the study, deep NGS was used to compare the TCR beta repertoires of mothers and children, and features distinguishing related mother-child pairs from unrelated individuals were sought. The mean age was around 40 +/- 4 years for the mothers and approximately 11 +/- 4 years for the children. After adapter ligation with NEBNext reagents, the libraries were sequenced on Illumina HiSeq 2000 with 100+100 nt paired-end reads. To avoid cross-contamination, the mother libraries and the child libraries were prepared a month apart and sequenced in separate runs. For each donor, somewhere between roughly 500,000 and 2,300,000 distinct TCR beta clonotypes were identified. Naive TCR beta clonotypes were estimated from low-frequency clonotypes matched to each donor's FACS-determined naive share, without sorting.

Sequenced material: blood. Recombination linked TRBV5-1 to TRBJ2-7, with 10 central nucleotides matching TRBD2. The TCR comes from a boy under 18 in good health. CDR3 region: CASTGLAGVGGEQYF. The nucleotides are TGCGCCAGCACCGGTCTAGCGGGAGTCGGGGGCGAGCAGTACTTC.